Below are 13 T cell receptor beta chains sequenced from a single sample in a study of technical replicates of blood from several donors (dated by TCRdb to the late 2010s). Library prep was done by the immunoSEQ multiplex PCR assay. The table was pulled from immuneACCESS by TCRdb, which kept in-frame rearrangements only. Such tables lose some clones; where checked, under half of the loss comes from unresolved V genes, and the rest has no known cause. This sample gives about 100,000 clones in total; approximately 95% of them show up just once. The ten largest clones represent around 0.3% of the sample. The material sequenced was T cells isolated from PBMCs. These receptors all come from a human donor in good health.

The chain uses TRBV4-3 and TRBJ1-1; D is unclear. There are 14 residues in the CDR3. Germline-derived CDR1 and CDR2 are LGHNA and YSLEER. The V end was cut by 0 bases, the J end by 7 bases, with 12 bases between. CDR3 loop: CASSQDIVGYEAFF. CDR3 bases: TGCGCCAGCAGCCAAGATATTGTGGGCTATGAAGCTTTCTTT.

The chain is built from TRBV19 and TRBJ2-2; D is perhaps TRBD2 (5 bases). Trimming left V 4 bases short and J 0 bases short, with 12 bases between. The CDR3 loop spans 16 amino acids. CDR1 is LNHDA and CDR2 is SQIVND in the germline V gene (reference sequence). CDR3 bases: TGTGCCAGTAGTACCCGGAGGCAGGCGAACACCGGGGAGCTGTTTTTT. Protein sequence: CASSTRRQANTGELFF.

V is TRBV5-6 and J is TRBJ1-6, with 8 bases matching TRBD1. The CDR3 runs 15 residues. CDR1 is SGHDT, CDR2 YYEEEE, per germline. The V and J ends lost 2 bases and 9 bases, in that order; junction bases with no gene match: 7. CDR3 residues: CASSLDRGTSSPLHF. CDR3 DNA sequence: TGTGCCAGCAGCTTAGACAGGGGTACAAGTTCACCCCTCCACTTT.

This chain uses TRBV13 with TRBJ2-3; 9 bases line up with TRBD1. There are 15 residues in the CDR3. The germline V gene has CDR1 PRHDT and CDR2 FYEKMQ (reference sequence). The ends lost 3 bases at V and 4 bases at J; junction bases unmatched: 5. Written as DNA, the CDR3 is TGTGCCAGCAGCTTGTGGGACAGGGCGGCAGATACGCAGTATTTT. This codes for CASSLWDRAADTQYF.

The CDR3 loop reads CASSQASGRNVRYEQFF. CDR3 DNA: TGCGCCAGCAGCCAAGCCAGCGGGAGGAATGTTAGGTATGAGCAGTTCTTC. The chain carries TRBV4-3 and TRBJ2-1; the match to TRBD2 covers 9 bases. Trimming at V came to 1 base and at J to 8 bases, leaving 12 bases not matched to a gene. The CDR3 totals 17 residues. The V gene's germline CDR1 is LGHNA and CDR2 YSLEER.

J is TRBJ1-2 and V is TRBV14, with 7 bases matching TRBD1. The V gene end was trimmed by 0 bases and the J gene end by 4 bases; junction bases not matched to a gene: 8. CDR1 and CDR2 (germline): SGHDN, FVKESK. This CDR3 comprises 16 residues. CDR3 DNA sequence: TGTGCCAGCAGCCAAGAGGGATGGGACAGTTCCTATGGCTACACCTTC. Protein: CASSQEGWDSSYGYTF.

The gene calls are TRBV4-1 and TRBJ2-2, with 7 bases lining up with TRBD2. After removal of 4 bases from V and 6 bases from J, the junction contained 2 bases not matched to a gene. The CDR3 loop spans 13 amino acids. The V gene's germline CDR1 is MGHRA and CDR2 YSYEKL. The CDR3 loop is CASSRGLAGELFF. The CDR3 DNA follows: TGCGCCAGCAGCCGAGGACTAGCCGGGGAGCTGTTTTTT.

This chain uses TRBV19 with TRBJ1-4; 8 nucleotides agree with TRBD1. Per germline, CDR1 LNHDA and CDR2 SQIVND (reference sequence). V lost 5 bases, J lost 6 bases, and 8 bases stayed unmatched. The CDR3 totals 15 residues. CDR3 sequence: CASSARGTGDEKLFF. The CDR3, as DNA: TGTGCCAGTAGTGCCCGGGGGACAGGAGATGAAAAACTGTTTTTT.

This clone showed up just a few times. The chain couples TRBV7-3 to TRBJ1-1, with 7 bases matching TRBD1. Germline CDR1 reads SGHTA; CDR2 reads FQGTGA. The CDR3 has 13 residues. The trim removed 3 bases at V and 5 bases at J, leaving 3 bases unmatched. The CDR3 loop reads CASSFQGETEAFF. CDR3 bases: TGTGCCAGCAGCTTCCAGGGGGAAACTGAAGCTTTCTTT.

This chain joins TRBV2 and TRBJ2-5; 11 positions match TRBD2. The CDR3 runs 16 residues. Per germline, CDR1 SNHLY and CDR2 FYNNEI. The J segment lost 3 bases and the V segment lost 2 bases, leaving 5 bases of the junction unmatched. The CDR3 coding sequence is TGTGCCAGCAGTGAAAGGCTAGCGGGAGGAAAAGAGACCCAGTACTTC. It codes for CASSERLAGGKETQYF.

This sequence joins TRBV19 and TRBJ2-1; 8 nucleotides line up with TRBD2. Trimming cost V 7 bases and J 6 bases; bases outside gene matches: 5. CDR3 length: 13 residues. Germline V gene lookup returns CDR1 LNHDA and CDR2 SQIVND (reference sequence). DNA of the CDR3: TGTGCCAGTACGCGGACTAGCTTCAATGAGCAGTTCTTC. Translating it yields CASTRTSFNEQFF. Variable domain in full (rest from reference TRBV19 and TRBJ2-1): DGGITQSPKYLFRKEGQNVTLSCEQNLNHDAMYWYRQDPGQGLRLIYYSQIVNDFQKGDIAEGYSVSREKKESFPLTVTSAQKNPTAFYLCASTRTSFNEQFFGPGTRLTVL.

This rearrangement joins TRBV18 to TRBJ2-7; D remains ambiguous. V lost 3 bases, J lost 0 bases, and 18 bases lay in between. CDR1 is KGHSH and CDR2 is LQKENI in the germline V gene. The CDR3 runs 17 residues. Here the CDR3 DNA reads TGTGCCAGCTCACCGGCACTTGCAGGCCTCATCTCCTACGAGCAGTACTTC. It yields the protein CASSPALAGLISYEQYF.

The chain has TRBV11-2 and TRBJ2-1, with D possibly being TRBD1 (6 bases). The CDR3 has 14 amino acids. CDR1 is SGHAT, CDR2 FQNNGV, per germline. Trimming cost V 3 bases and J 7 bases, with 13 bases left between them. Here the CDR3 DNA reads TGTGCCAGCAGCTTTCCGGGACAACTGAATGAGCAGTTCTTC. This gives the protein CASSFPGQLNEQFF.